These 28 T cell receptor beta chains were all obtained from the same sample, sequenced in a study of CD8 T cells in Susac syndrome. The RNA, about 0.45 to 1 ug, was put through reverse transcription using random hexamers. TCRdb called the immunoSEQ multiplex PCR reads again in MiXCR, with one record for every CDR3 protein. The sample has around 300,000 distinct CDR3 sequences; 89% are singletons. Sequencing was performed on CD8+ T cells from PBMCs. These receptors were collected from a human donor with multiple sclerosis.

The sample holds one count of this clonotype. The V and J genes are TRBV7-9 and TRBJ2-1; 8 bases fit TRBD2. Per germline, CDR1 SEHNR and CDR2 FQNEAQ (reference sequence). The J segment lost 0 bases and the V segment lost 3 bases, leaving 4 bases of the junction unmatched. The CDR3 is made up of 16 amino acids. The CDR3 sequence is CASSFAGTSSYNEQFF. The CDR3 DNA reads TGTGCCAGCAGCTTCGCCGGGACTAGCTCCTACAATGAGCAGTTCTTC.

This chain uses TRBV20-1 with TRBJ1-5; D possibly corresponds to TRBD1 (6 bases). Trimming shortened V by 3 bases and J by 0 bases, and 12 bases separated the two germline ends. The CDR3 runs to 15 residues. Per germline, CDR1 DFQATT and CDR2 SNEGSKA (reference sequence). CDR3 protein: CSARQGTYSNQPQHF. The CDR3 DNA sequence: TGCAGTGCTAGGCAGGGGACCTATAGCAATCAGCCCCAGCATTTT.

The gene calls are TRBV28 and TRBJ1-1; a weak D match, TRBD1 (6 bases). Germline V lookup: CDR1 MDHEN, CDR2 SYDVKM. Between the trimmed V and J ends, which lost 6 bases and 1 base, there was a span of 12 bases. This CDR3 spans 14 amino acids. This CDR3 is CASRYRDWNTEAFF. The CDR3 DNA sequence: TGTGCCAGCAGGTACAGGGACTGGAACACTGAAGCTTTCTTT.

The rearrangement joins TRBV30 to TRBJ2-1; TRBD2 might be the D (5 bases). The CDR3 extends over 12 amino acids. Per the germline V gene, CDR1 is GTSNPN and CDR2 is SVGIG (reference sequence). V was pared by 4 bases and J by 4 bases, with 8 bases between. This CDR3 is CAWTPGYNEQFF. The DNA of the CDR3 is TGTGCCTGGACTCCGGGGTACAATGAGCAGTTCTTC.

This clonotype was seen once. The chain is built from TRBV12-3 or TRBV12-4 and TRBJ2-3, with 7 bases lining up with TRBD2. The CDR3 loop spans 13 amino acids. The V and J ends lost 7 bases and 12 bases, in that order; junction bases with no gene match: 13. The CDR3 region is CASTEGRLAAQYF. The CDR3 region has the DNA TGTGCCAGCACCGAGGGGAGACTAGCTGCTCAGTATTTT.

The CDR3 DNA follows: TGTGCCAGCAGCCAAGATAGAATTCGGAGACTAGCGGGGGGCCACGTGGAGCAGTTCTTC. Residues: CASSQDRIRRLAGGHVEQFF. The chain couples TRBV14 to TRBJ2-1; 13 bases map to TRBD2. CDR1 is SGHDN, CDR2 FVKESK, per germline. The CDR3 totals 20 residues. The ends lost 0 bases at V and 10 bases at J; junction bases unmatched: 18.

This chain joins TRBV5-6 and TRBJ2-5, with TRBD2 matching over 9 bases. Germline CDR1 and CDR2: SGHDT and YYEEEE. With V trimmed by 7 bases and J by 4 bases, 5 bases remained unmatched. This CDR3 region has 13 residues. The CDR3 DNA sequence: TGTGCCAGCTTACGGACTAGCGCAGAGACCCAGTACTTC. This gives the protein CASLRTSAETQYF.

This clonotype was found once. The CDR3 DNA reads as TGTGCCAGCAGCGTAAGGTCCCAAGTGACTAGCGGAGGCACAGATACGCAGTATTTT. Amino acid sequence: CASSVRSQVTSGGTDTQYF. The rearrangement joins TRBV9 to TRBJ2-3, with 9 positions matching TRBD2. Germline V lookup: CDR1 SGDLS, CDR2 YYNGEE. The V and J ends lost 1 base and 1 base, in that order; junction bases with no gene match: 13. The CDR3 has 19 residues.

This chain connects TRBV4-3 to TRBJ2-1; tentative D call: TRBD1 (5 bases). This CDR3 contains 15 residues. Trimming removed 0 bases at V and 9 bases at J, with 15 bases between. Per the germline V gene, CDR1 is LGHNA and CDR2 is YSLEER. The CDR3 loop reads CASSQDGQGLGEQFF. In nucleotides, the CDR3 is TGCGCCAGCAGCCAAGATGGGCAGGGATTGGGTGAGCAGTTCTTC.

The rearrangement uses TRBV5-1 and TRBJ1-2; 7 positions agree with TRBD1. CDR1 is SGHRS and CDR2 is YFSETQ in the germline V gene. The CDR3 contains 13 residues. The V gene end was trimmed by 4 bases and the J gene end by 6 bases; junction bases not matched to a gene: 6. The CDR3 region has the DNA TGCGCCAGCAGCGGACGGACAGGACATGGCTACACCTTC. Its translation is CASSGRTGHGYTF.

The CDR3 DNA reads TGTGCCAGTAACTTACATAGCAATCAGCCCCAGCATTTT. The encoded protein is CASNLHSNQPQHF. The rearrangement joins TRBV19 to TRBJ1-5, with no clear D. Per the germline V gene, CDR1 is LNHDA and CDR2 is SQIVND (reference sequence). V lost 7 bases and J lost 0, with 7 bases in between. The CDR3 has 13 residues.

This clonotype was counted a single time. The genes are TRBV5-4 and TRBJ2-1, with TRBD2 matching over 13 bases. Germline V CDR1 and CDR2: SGHNT, YYREEE (reference sequence). Unmatched junction bases numbered 6, after V lost 4 bases and J lost 5 bases. CDR3 length: 16 amino acids. CDR3 DNA: TGTGCCAGCAGCCCCGTTGGACTAGCGGGGGACAATGAGCAGTTCTTC. Amino acid sequence: CASSPVGLAGDNEQFF.

The J gene is TRBJ2-1, the V gene TRBV11-2; no firm D call. The CDR3 consists of 12 residues. V was clipped by 3 bases and J by 9 bases, with 9 bases between them. Germline V gene data show CDR1 as SGHAT and CDR2 as FQNNGV. The CDR3 nucleotides read TGTGCCAGCAGCTTCGCGGATGGTGAGCAGTTCTTC. Translation gives CASSFADGEQFF.

This clonotype was picked up a small number of times. The rearrangement links TRBV11-2 to TRBJ2-7; 11 positions agree with TRBD1. V lost 5 bases, J lost 3 bases, and 3 bases stayed unmatched. This CDR3 spans 14 amino acids. In germline, CDR1 is SGHAT, CDR2 FQNNGV. CDR3 in DNA: TGTGCCAGCAGCCCGGGACAGGGGGGCTACGAGCAGTACTTC. This translates into CASSPGQGGYEQYF. Based on the CDR3 plus reference TRBV11-2 and TRBJ2-7, the full variable domain is EAGVAQSPRYKIIEKRQSVAFWCNPISGHATLYWYQQILGQGPKLLIQFQNNGVVDDSQLPKDRFSAERLKGVDSTLKIQPAKLEDSAVYLCASSPGQGGYEQYFGPGTRLTVT.

The rearrangement joins TRBV5-1 to TRBJ2-2; tentative D call: TRBD1 (5 bases). The ends were cut back, 4 bases at V and 2 bases at J, with 12 bases in the middle. This CDR3 is built from 15 residues. CDR1 SGHRS and CDR2 YFSETQ come from the germline V gene. The CDR3 region has the DNA TGCGCCAGCAGCGGATTGACAGATAACACCGGGGAGCTGTTTTTT. The encoded protein is CASSGLTDNTGELFF.

The V and J genes are TRBV4-1 and TRBJ2-7; D perhaps matches TRBD2 (6 bases). From germline, CDR1 is MGHRA and CDR2 YSYEKL. The V end was cut by 1 base, the J end by 3 bases, with 16 bases between. The CDR3 loop spans 16 amino acids. The CDR3 here is CASSQVEGRTNYEQYF. In DNA form, the CDR3 reads TGCGCCAGCAGCCAAGTGGAAGGGCGGACTAACTACGAGCAGTACTTC.

This chain joins TRBV20-1 and TRBJ2-2; D is possibly TRBD2 (5 bases). Trimming removed 0 bases at V and 3 bases at J, with 11 bases between. CDR3 size: 15 residues. The germline CDR1 and CDR2 sequences are DFQATT and SNEGSKA (reference sequence). Here the CDR3 DNA reads TGCAGTGCTAGAGACCCCAGAGCGGACACCGGGGAGCTGTTTTTT. As protein: CSARDPRADTGELFF.

This clonotype was recorded a few times. The chain carries TRBV7-9 and TRBJ1-1, with 9 bases fitting TRBD1. CDR1 SEHNR and CDR2 FQNEAQ come from the germline V gene (reference sequence). With V trimmed by 3 bases and J by 4 bases, 3 bases remained unmatched. The CDR3 is 14 residues long. In nucleotides, the CDR3 is TGTGCCAGCAGCTTGGGACAGGGCACCACTGAAGCTTTCTTT. Amino acids: CASSLGQGTTEAFF.

The V and J genes are TRBV3-1 and TRBJ2-7; 7 bases align to TRBD1. CDR3 length: 15 residues. J was trimmed by 2 bases and V by 3 bases; bases with no gene match: 7. The V gene's germline CDR1 is LGHDT and CDR2 YNNKEL (reference sequence). Written as DNA, the CDR3 is TGTGCCAGCAGCCATCCCGGACAGGAAGCCTACGAGCAGTACTTC. It specifies CASSHPGQEAYEQYF.

This rearrangement joins TRBV4-2 to TRBJ1-4; weak D call: TRBD1 (5 bases). This CDR3 region has 14 residues. Germline loops: CDR1 LGHNA, CDR2 YNFKEQ. V was shortened by 5 bases and J by 7 bases, with 14 bases between the two germline ends. The CDR3 region is CASSTTGGIEKLFF. CDR3 nucleotides: TGTGCCAGCAGCACGACCGGGGGGATTGAAAAACTGTTTTTT.

CDR3 DNA: TGTGCCAGCAGTTACTTAAGCGGGGGGACAGATACGCAGTATTTT. Translated: CASSYLSGGTDTQYF. This sequence joins TRBV6-5 and TRBJ2-3; TRBD2 agrees at 9 bases. Germline V gene sequence: CDR1 MNHEY, CDR2 SVGAGI. V was clipped by 1 base and J by 3 bases; unmatched bases: 2. The CDR3 extends over 15 amino acids.

V is TRBV12-3 or TRBV12-4 and J is TRBJ2-3, with 9 bases lining up with TRBD2. The trim removed 6 bases at V and 0 bases at J, leaving 16 bases unmatched. CDR3 size: 19 residues. CDR3 DNA sequence: TGTGCCAGCAGCGGAACCCTAGCGGGGAAGACCTCTAGCACAGATACGCAGTATTTT. Protein product: CASSGTLAGKTSSTDTQYF.

Only one count was recorded for this clonotype. This chain connects TRBV6-1 to TRBJ2-3; D gene ambiguous. Trimming took 4 bases from V and 0 from J, leaving 14 bases between them. CDR3 length equals 16 residues. Germline V gene sequence: CDR1 MNHNS, CDR2 SASEGT. This CDR3 reads CASSALRSPSTDTQYF. CDR3 coding DNA: TGTGCCAGCAGTGCCCTAAGGTCCCCTAGCACAGATACGCAGTATTTT.

The chain employs TRBV4-3 and TRBJ2-1; 8 nucleotides agree with TRBD1. Germline V lookup: CDR1 LGHNA, CDR2 YSLEER. Trimming removed 0 bases from V and 1 base from J; junction bases left unmatched: 5. This CDR3 region has 17 residues. CDR3 DNA: TGCGCCAGCAGCCAAGAACCCAACAGGGGGTCCTACAATGAGCAGTTCTTC. This encodes CASSQEPNRGSYNEQFF.

J is TRBJ2-1 and V is TRBV4-3, with 8 bases aligning to TRBD2. Germline V lookup: CDR1 LGHNA, CDR2 YSLEER. Trimming removed 1 base from V and 6 bases from J; junction bases left unmatched: 11. CDR3 length: 17 amino acids. The CDR3 loop is CASSQAGAGDLANEQFF. The DNA for the CDR3 is TGCGCCAGCAGCCAAGCGGGAGCGGGGGACCTCGCCAATGAGCAGTTCTTC.

The rearrangement links TRBV25-1 to TRBJ2-7, with TRBD2 as a possible D gene (6 bases). Trimming pared 3 bases from V and 3 bases from J, leaving 12 bases between. CDR3 length: 14 residues. CDR1 MGHDK and CDR2 SYGVNS come from the germline V gene. The DNA for the CDR3 is TGTGCCAGCAGTGATAGCGGCAGACACTACGAGCAGTACTTC. This codes for CASSDSGRHYEQYF.

The CDR3 spells CASSLAFAGGAYEQYF. The CDR3 DNA is TGTGCCAGCAGCTTAGCCTTTGCAGGTGGCGCCTACGAGCAGTACTTC. The chain combines TRBV7-2 with TRBJ2-7, with unresolved D. Germline V gene lookup returns CDR1 SGHTA and CDR2 FQGNSA. The CDR3 has 16 amino acids. V was shortened by 0 bases and J by 2 bases, with 14 bases between the two germline ends.

The genes are TRBV30 and TRBJ1-1; D uncertain. Trimming took 5 bases from V and 0 from J, leaving 4 bases between them. CDR3 length: 11 residues. CDR1 is GTSNPN, CDR2 SVGIG, per germline (reference sequence). The chain's CDR3 is CAWGMNTEAFF. CDR3 sequence (DNA): TGTGCCTGGGGGATGAACACTGAAGCTTTCTTT.